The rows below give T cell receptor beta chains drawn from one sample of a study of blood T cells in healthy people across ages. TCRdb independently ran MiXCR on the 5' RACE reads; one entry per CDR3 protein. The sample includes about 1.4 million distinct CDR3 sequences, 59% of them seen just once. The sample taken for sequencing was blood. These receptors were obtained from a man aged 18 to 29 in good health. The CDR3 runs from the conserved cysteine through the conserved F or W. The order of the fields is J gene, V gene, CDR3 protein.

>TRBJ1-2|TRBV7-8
CASRGRGRGYGYTF
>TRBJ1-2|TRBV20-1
CSAREVGVGTF
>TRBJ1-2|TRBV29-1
CSVEDGYGGHYGYTF
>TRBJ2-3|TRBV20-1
CSARPSGRAAVTDTQYF
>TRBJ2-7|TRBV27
CASSLLGQNSYEQYF
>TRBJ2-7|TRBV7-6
CASSSLSGGASNPYEQYF
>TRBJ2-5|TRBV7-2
CASSGSGAYQETQYF
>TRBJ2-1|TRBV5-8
CASSLEGAPLYNEQFF
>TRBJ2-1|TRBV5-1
CASSPRDRAPPYNEQFF
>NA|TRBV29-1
CSVLESGEQYF
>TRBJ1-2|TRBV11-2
CAGSFQGQYYGYTF
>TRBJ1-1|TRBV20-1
CSATDRQLTEAFF
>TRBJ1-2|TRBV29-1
CSVDEDGLDGYTF
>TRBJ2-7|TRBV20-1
CSALFLGRSAVFSYEQYF
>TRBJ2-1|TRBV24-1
CATSDMGLPYNEQFF
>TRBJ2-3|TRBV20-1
CSARPLAGAPDTQYF
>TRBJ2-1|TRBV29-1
CSVEGSASGSYNEQFF
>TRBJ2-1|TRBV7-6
CASSLAGDSSNEQFF
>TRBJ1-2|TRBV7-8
CASSLGLGDAAGNTF
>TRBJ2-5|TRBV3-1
CANSPGVQPQETQYF
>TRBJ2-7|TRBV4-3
CASSQDRLGFSGQYF
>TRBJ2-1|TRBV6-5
CASSKGRVYNEQFF
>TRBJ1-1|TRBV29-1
CSVGVGTATEAFF
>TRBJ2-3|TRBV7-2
CASSQGTGYTQYF
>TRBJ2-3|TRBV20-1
CSARRGTSGGMKDTQYF
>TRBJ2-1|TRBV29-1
CSVEIGARSSYNEQFF
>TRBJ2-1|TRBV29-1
CSVVKRTAYNEQFF
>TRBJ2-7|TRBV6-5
CASSAGTRGEQYF
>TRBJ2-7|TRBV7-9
CASSLGGHTLYEQYF
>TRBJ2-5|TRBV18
CASSPRPDQETQYF
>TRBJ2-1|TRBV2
CASLRTSGRREQFF
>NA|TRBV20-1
CSARDPAGYSYEQYF
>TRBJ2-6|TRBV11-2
CASSLSRTGSVLTF
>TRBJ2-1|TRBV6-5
CASSNSSGSSYNEQFF
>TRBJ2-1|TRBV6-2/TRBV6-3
CASHVGGYNEQFF
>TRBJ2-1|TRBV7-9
CASSGGGTNNEQFF
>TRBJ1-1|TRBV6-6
CASSYQQGNTEAFF
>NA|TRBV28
CASIGQGRYEQYF
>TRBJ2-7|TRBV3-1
CASSPYNRGSEQYF
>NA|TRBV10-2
CASRLDSREQYF
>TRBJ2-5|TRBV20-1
CSASGRRESQETQYF
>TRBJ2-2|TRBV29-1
CSVAPGQNTGELFF
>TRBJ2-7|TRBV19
CASRRQGPHYEQYF
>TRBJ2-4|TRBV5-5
CASSLYGQKNIQYF
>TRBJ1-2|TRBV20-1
CSARVAVFRYGYTF
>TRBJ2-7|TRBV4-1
CASSQDKGQVPFGETYEQYF
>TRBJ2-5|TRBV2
CASSPGTGGGETQYF
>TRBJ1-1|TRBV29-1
CSVGGVSNALNTEAFF
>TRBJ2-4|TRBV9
CASGSASGIQYF
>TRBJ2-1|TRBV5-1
CASSLRLAGHNEQFF
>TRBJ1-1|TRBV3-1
CASSQGPNRNTEAFF
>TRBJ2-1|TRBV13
CASSHRLDWFF
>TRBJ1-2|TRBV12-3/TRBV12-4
CASTKKGPGGYYGYTF
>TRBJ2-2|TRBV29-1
CSVQGAGELFF
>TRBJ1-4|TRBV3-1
CASSSAVREKLFF
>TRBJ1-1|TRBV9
CASSVVRGNTEAFF
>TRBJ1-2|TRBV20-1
CSAGRGLGGYTF
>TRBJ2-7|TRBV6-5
CASRIGQLYEQYF
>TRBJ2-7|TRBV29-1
CSAYLAALGEQYF
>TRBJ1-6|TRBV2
CASSASGPWGDSPLHF